This T cell receptor (beta chain) derives from a study of CD8 T cells in ankylosing spondylitis. Trimming at V came to 6 bases and at J to 5 bases, leaving 7 bases not matched to a gene. The CDR3 sequence is 14 residues long. Generation of TCR beta libraries employed quantitative 5'-RACE incorporating molecular barcodes. TCRdb redid the calling of the 5' RACE reads with MiXCR, one entry per CDR3 protein. In the table there are 200,000 to 250,000 distinct CDR3 sequences, roughly 25% of which are singletons. Study-wide findings and caveats: Disease-linked clones bore a CD8+ phenotype and were relatively rare in peripheral blood. Ankylosing spondylitis blood appeared to carry a characteristic TCR beta motif of several highly homologous variants.

This clonotype was seen a few times. The target antigen is unknown. Sequencing used blood, either unsorted or a sorted T cell fraction (not recorded which). The sequence derives from a male donor with ankylosing spondylitis or in good health (not recorded which). This chain uses TRBV12-3 or TRBV12-4 with TRBJ1-2; 9 bases map to TRBD1. The CDR3 spells CASRPPGQGYGYTF. CDR3 nucleotide sequence: TGTGCCAGCAGACCCCCGGGACAGGGTTATGGCTACACCTTC.